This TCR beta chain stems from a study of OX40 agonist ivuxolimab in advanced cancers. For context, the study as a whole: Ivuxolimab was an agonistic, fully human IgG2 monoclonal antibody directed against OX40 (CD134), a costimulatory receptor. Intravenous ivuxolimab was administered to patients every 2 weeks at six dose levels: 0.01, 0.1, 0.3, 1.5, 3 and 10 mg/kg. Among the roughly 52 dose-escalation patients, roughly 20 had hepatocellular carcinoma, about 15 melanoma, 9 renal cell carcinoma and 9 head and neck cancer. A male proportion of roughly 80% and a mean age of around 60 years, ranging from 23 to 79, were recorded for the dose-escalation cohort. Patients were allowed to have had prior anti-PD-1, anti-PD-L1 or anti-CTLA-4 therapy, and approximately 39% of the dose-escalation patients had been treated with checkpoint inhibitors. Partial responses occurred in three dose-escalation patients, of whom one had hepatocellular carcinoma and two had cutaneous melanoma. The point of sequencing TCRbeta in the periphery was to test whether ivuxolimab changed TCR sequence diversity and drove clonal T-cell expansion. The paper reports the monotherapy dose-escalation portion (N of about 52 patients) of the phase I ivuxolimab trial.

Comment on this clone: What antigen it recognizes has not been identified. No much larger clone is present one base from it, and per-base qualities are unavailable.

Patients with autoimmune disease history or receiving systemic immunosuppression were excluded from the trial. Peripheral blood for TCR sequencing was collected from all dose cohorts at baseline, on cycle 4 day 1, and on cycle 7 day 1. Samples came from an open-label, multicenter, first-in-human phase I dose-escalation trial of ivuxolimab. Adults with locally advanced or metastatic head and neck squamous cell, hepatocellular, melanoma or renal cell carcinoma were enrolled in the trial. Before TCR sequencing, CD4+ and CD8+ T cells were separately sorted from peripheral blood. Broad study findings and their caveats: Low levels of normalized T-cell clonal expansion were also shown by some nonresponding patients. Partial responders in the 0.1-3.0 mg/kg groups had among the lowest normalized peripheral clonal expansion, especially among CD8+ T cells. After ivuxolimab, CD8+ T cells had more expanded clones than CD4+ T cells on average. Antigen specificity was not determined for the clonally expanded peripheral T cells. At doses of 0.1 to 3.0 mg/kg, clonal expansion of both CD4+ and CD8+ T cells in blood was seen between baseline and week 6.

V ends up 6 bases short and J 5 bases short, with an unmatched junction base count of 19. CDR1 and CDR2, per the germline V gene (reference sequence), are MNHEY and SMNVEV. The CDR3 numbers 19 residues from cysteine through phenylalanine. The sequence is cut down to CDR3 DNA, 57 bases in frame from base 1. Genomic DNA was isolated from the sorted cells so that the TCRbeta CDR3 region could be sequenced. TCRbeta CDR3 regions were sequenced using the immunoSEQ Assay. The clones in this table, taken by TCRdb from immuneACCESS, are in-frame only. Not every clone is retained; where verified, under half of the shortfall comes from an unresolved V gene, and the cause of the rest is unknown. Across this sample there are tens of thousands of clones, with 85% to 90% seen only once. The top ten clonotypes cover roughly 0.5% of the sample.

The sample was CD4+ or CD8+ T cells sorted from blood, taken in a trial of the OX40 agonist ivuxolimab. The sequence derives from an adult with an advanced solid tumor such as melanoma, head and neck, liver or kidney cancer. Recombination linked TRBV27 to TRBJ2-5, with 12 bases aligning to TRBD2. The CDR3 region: CASSRSSRLAGGKEETQYF. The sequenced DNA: TGTGCCAGCAGCCGATCAAGCAGGCTAGCGGGAGGGAAAGAGGAGACCCAGTACTTC.